This T cell receptor beta chain was documented in a study of cytomegalovirus exposure and HLA in healthy donors. The V and J ends lost 2 bases and 4 bases respectively, with 12 bases between them. The CDR3 runs to 16 residues. The germline V gene encodes CDR1 MNHNS and CDR2 SASEGT. Among the roughly 120 subjects of the validation cohort, separate from the approximately 670-subject first cohort, were the donors. Only a few counts were recorded for this clone. Its antigen is unidentified. Data came from immunoSEQ multiplex PCR; TCRdb stores just in-frame clones and leaves some out. The sample contains 120,000 or so clones, around 90% of which appear only once. Study-level results: TCR beta chains numbering approximately 150 were designated cytomegalovirus-associated. The finding came from a later analysis; first-cohort TCR clusters tended to co-occur in the 110 or so validation repertoires. As confirmed in vitro, three CMV-associated chains were specific for CMV antigens.

The chain uses TRBV6-1 and TRBJ2-6; perhaps TRBD1 as D (7 bases). The source of this sequence is a woman younger than 30 in good health and CMV-seronegative. The sequencing sample was made of PBMCs. The DNA of the CDR3 is TGTGCCAGCAGTGAACAGGGGGGAGGAGGGGCCAACGTCCTGACTTTC. This codes for CASSEQGGGGANVLTF.